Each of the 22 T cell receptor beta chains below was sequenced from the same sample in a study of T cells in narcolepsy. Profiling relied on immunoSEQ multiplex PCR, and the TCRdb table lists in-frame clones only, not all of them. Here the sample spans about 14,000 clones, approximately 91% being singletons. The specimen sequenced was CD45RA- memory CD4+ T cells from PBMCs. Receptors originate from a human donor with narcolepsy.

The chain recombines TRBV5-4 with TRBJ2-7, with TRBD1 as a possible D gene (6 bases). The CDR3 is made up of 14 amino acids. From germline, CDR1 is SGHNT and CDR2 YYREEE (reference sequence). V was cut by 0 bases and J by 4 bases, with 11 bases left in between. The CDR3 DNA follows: TGTGCCAGCAGCTTGGGACAGGACCTGTACGAGCAGTACTTC. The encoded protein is CASSLGQDLYEQYF.

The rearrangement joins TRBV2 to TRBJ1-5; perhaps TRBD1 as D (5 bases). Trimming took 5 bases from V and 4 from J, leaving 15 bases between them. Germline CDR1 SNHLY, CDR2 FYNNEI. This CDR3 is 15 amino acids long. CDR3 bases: TGTGCCAGCAGTTGGGAGCCGGAGGGGAATCAGCCCCAGCATTTT. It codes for CASSWEPEGNQPQHF.

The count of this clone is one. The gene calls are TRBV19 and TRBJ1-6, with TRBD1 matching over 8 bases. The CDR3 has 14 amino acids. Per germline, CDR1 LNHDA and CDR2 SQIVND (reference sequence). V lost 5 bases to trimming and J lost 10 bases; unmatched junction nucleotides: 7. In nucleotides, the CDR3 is TGTGCCAGTAGTTTTGGACAGGGCGGCTCACCCCTCCACTTT. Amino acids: CASSFGQGGSPLHF.

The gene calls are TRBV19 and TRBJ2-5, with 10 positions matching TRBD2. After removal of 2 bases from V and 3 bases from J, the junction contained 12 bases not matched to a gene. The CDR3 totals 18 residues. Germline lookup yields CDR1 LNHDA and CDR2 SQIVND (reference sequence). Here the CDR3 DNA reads TGTGCCAGTAGTATAATGGGGACTAGCGCATTTTTAAAAGAGACCCAGTACTTC. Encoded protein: CASSIMGTSAFLKETQYF.

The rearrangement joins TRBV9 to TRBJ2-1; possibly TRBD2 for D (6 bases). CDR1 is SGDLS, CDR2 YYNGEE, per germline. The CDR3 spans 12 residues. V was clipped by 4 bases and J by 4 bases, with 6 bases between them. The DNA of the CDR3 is TGTGCCAGCAGCCGGGAGTACAATGAGCAGTTCTTC. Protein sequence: CASSREYNEQFF.

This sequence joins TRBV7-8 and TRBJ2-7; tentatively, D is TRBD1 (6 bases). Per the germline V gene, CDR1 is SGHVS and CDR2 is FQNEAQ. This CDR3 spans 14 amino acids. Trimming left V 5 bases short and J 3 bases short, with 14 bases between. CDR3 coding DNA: TGTGCCAGCAGCCGCCGGGAAGGGGGCTACGAGCAGTACTTC. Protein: CASSRREGGYEQYF.

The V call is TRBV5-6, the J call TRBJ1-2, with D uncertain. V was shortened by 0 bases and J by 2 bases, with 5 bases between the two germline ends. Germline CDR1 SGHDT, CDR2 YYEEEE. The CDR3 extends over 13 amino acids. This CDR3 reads CASSLGGNYGYTF. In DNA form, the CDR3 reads TGTGCCAGCAGCTTGGGAGGGAACTATGGCTACACCTTC.

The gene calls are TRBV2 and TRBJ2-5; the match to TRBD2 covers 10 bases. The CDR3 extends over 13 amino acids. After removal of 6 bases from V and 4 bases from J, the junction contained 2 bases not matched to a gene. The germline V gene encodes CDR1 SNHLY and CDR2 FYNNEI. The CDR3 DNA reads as TGTGCCAGCAGGCGACTAGCGGGAGAGACCCAGTACTTC. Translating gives CASRRLAGETQYF.

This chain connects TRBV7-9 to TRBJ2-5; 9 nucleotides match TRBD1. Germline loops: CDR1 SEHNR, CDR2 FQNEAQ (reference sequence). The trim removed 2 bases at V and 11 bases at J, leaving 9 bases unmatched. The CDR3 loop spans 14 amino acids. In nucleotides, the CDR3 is TGTGCCAGCAGCTTATTGGGACAGGGTCAAGAGCAGTACTTC. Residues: CASSLLGQGQEQYF.

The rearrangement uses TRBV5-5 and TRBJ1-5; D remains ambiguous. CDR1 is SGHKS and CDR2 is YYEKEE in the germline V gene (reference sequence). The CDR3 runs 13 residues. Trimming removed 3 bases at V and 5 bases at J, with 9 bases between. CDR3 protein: CASSSSPDQPQHF. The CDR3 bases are TGTGCCAGCAGCTCTAGCCCCGATCAGCCCCAGCATTTT.

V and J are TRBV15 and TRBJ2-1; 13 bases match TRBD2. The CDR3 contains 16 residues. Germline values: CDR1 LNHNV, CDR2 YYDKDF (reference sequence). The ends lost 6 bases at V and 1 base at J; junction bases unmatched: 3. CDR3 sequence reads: CATSGLAGVSYNEQFF. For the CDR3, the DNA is TGTGCCACCAGTGGACTAGCGGGAGTTTCCTACAATGAGCAGTTCTTC.

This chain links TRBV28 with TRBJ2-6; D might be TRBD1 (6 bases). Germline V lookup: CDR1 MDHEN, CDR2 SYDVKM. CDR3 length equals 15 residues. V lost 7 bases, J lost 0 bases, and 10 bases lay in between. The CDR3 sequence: CASTTGTSGANVLTF. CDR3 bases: TGTGCCAGCACTACAGGGACCTCTGGGGCCAACGTCCTGACTTTC.

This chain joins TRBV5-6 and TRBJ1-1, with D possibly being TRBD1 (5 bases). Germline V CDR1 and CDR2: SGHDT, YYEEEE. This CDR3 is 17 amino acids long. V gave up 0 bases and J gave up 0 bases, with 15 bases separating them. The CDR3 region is CASSLAAGTRMNTEAFF. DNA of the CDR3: TGTGCCAGCAGCTTGGCGGCCGGGACTCGGATGAACACTGAAGCTTTCTTT.

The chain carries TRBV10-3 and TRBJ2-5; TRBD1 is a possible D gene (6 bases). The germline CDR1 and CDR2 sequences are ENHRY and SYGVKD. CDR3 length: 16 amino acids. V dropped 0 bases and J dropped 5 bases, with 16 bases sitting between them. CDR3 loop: CAISESIPGARETQYF. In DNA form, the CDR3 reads TGTGCCATCAGTGAGTCAATCCCAGGGGCGCGGGAGACCCAGTACTTC.

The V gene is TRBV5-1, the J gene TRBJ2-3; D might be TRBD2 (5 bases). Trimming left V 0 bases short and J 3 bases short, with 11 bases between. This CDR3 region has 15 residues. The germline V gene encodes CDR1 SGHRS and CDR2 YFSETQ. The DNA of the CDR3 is TGCGCCAGCAGCTTGGTACTAGGTGAAACAGATACGCAGTATTTT. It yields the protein CASSLVLGETDTQYF.

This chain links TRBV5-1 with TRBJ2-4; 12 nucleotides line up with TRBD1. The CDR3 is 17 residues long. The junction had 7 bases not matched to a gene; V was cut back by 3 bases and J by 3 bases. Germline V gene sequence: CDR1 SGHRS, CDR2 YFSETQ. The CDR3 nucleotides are TGCGCCAGCAGCTCAGGAGGGACAGGGGGCGGCAAAAACATTCAGTACTTC. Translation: CASSSGGTGGGKNIQYF.

Written as DNA, the CDR3 is TGTGCCAGCAGTAGGGGCCCTAATGAAGCTTTCTTT. This translates into CASSRGPNEAFF. J is TRBJ1-1 and V is TRBV6-6; tentative D call: TRBD1 (5 bases). Germline V lookup: CDR1 MNHNY, CDR2 SVGAGI (reference sequence). Trimming removed 5 bases at V and 7 bases at J, with 11 bases between. The CDR3 contains 12 residues.

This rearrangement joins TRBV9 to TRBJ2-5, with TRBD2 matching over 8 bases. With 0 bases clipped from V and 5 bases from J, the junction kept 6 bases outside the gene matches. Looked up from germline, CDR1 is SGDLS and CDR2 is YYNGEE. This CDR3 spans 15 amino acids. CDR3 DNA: TGTGCCAGCAGCGTAGGGGGACTAGGGTGGGAGACCCAGTACTTC. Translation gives CASSVGGLGWETQYF.

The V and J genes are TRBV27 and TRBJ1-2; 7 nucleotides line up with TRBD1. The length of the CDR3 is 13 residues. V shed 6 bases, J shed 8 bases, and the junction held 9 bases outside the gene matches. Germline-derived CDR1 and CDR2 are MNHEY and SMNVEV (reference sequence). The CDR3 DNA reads TGTGCCAGCAGACAACAGGGGAGTTGGGGCTACACCTTC. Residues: CASRQQGSWGYTF.

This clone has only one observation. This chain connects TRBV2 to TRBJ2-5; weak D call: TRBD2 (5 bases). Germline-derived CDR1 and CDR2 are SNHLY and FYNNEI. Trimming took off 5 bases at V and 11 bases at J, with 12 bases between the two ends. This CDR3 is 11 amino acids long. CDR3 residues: CASSFLREQYF. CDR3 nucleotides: TGTGCCAGCAGTTTCTTGAGGGAGCAGTACTTC.

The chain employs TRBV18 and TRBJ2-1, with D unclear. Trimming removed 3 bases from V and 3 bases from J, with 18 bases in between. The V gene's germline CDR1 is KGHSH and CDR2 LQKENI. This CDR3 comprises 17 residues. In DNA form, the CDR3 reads TGTGCCAGCTCACCCCCCCTCGAGTCCAATTACTACAATGAGCAGTTCTTC. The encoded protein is CASSPPLESNYYNEQFF.

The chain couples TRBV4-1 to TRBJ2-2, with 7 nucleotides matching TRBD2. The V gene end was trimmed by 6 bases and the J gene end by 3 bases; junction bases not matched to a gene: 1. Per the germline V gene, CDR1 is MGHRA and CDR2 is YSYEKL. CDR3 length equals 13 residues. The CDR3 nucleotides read TGCGCCAGCAGACTAGCGCACACCGGGGAGCTGTTTTTT. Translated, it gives CASRLAHTGELFF.